The T cell receptor beta chain under discussion was sequenced for a study of blood T cells in healthy people across ages. Primers used in a second PCR of roughly 6 to 11 cycles were a sample-barcoded 5' primer and a J-beta primer mix. TCRdb reprocessed the 5' RACE reads via MiXCR and lists one record per CDR3 protein. The sample lists 1.4 million or so distinct CDR3 sequences; approximately 43% were seen once. Trimming pared 5 bases from V and 5 bases from J, leaving 18 bases between. Germline CDR1 and CDR2: SEHNR and FQNEAQ (reference sequence). CDR3 size: 15 residues. This sequence was found in a woman younger than 30 in good health. V usage is TRBV7-9 and J usage is TRBJ1-2; maybe TRBD1 (5 bases). The sample taken for sequencing was blood. The CDR3 nucleotides read TGTGCCAGCAGCCCTGGCCCCGGAGGGGTTTATGGCTACACCTTC. Protein sequence: CASSPGPGGVYGYTF.